This TCR beta chain was found in a study of blood T cells in healthy people across ages. The CDR3 covers 14 residues. Trimming removed 2 bases from V and 3 bases from J, with 12 bases in between. Per the germline V gene, CDR1 is DFQATT and CDR2 is SNEGSKA (reference sequence). Note on this clonotype: Its antigen is still unknown.

Next came a second PCR, run for about 7 to 12 cycles, which used a sample-barcoded 5' primer along with a J-beta primer mix. TCRdb recomputed calls from the 5' RACE reads with MiXCR, one row per CDR3 protein. The sample lists roughly 800,000 distinct CDR3 sequences; roughly 60% were seen once. Study-level findings and limits: Donor CMV status, an unknown factor, possibly confounded changes in expanded clonotypes.

The sample was blood. This receptor was identified in a young man in good health. The chain employs TRBV20-1 and TRBJ2-3; D is undetermined. CDR3 bases: TGCAGTGCTAGATCGATCCTAAGAACAGATACGCAGTATTTT. It translates to CSARSILRTDTQYF.